A selection of T cell receptor beta chains follows, all from one sample in a study of blood T cells in healthy people across ages. One entry per CDR3 protein results from TCRdb running MiXCR on the 5' RACE reads. The sample consists of some 1.6 million distinct CDR3 sequences, about 31% of them appearing once. The sequenced material came from blood. The receptors derive from a woman aged 25-40 years in good health. CDR3s include the opening cysteine and the closing phenylalanine or tryptophan. Fields, in order: V gene, D gene, J gene, clone size, CDR3 DNA, CDR3 protein. The D gene is left open where the match is weak. Expanded clones are given a class, and other clones once, few, many or no size at all.

V gene: TRBV12-3/TRBV12-4
D gene: .
J gene: TRBJ1-3
clone size: .
CDR3 DNA: TGTGCCAGCAGTTTTCGGGGGGTGCCTGGAAACACCATATATTTT
CDR3 protein: CASSFRGVPGNTIYF

V gene: TRBV3-1
D gene: .
J gene: TRBJ1-1
clone size: .
CDR3 DNA: TGTGCCAGCAGCCCAGAAAGCTTGAGGCGTGAAGCTTTCTTT
CDR3 protein: CASSPESLRREAFF

V gene: TRBV12-3/TRBV12-4
D gene: TRBD1
J gene: TRBJ2-1
clone size: .
CDR3 DNA: TGTGCCAGCAGTTGGGTCATCCAGGACAGGGGGCCGGGTAGGTACAATGAGCAGTTCTTC
CDR3 protein: CASSWVIQDRGPGRYNEQFF

V gene: TRBV12-3/TRBV12-4
D gene: TRBD2
J gene: TRBJ2-1
clone size: once
CDR3 DNA: TGTGCCAGCAGTCCTTGTAGCGGGGGGGCAAGAAGTGAGCAGTTCTTC
CDR3 protein: CASSPCSGGARSEQFF

V gene: TRBV7-6
D gene: TRBD2
J gene: TRBJ2-3
clone size: .
CDR3 DNA: TGTGCCAGCAGCTTAGCGCCGGAGACTAGCGGGCCCCCAGATACGCAGTATTTT
CDR3 protein: CASSLAPETSGPPDTQYF

V gene: TRBV6-1
D gene: TRBD1
J gene: TRBJ1-5
clone size: .
CDR3 DNA: TGTGCCAGCCGGGGACAGGGCTCTCAACAGCCCCAGCATTTT
CDR3 protein: CASRGQGSQQPQHF

V gene: TRBV29-1
D gene: TRBD1
J gene: TRBJ2-3
clone size: .
CDR3 DNA: TGCAGCGGGACCGGGACAGGGGCCACAGATACGCAGTATTTT
CDR3 protein: CSGTGTGATDTQYF

V gene: TRBV2
D gene: .
J gene: TRBJ1-1
clone size: few
CDR3 DNA: TGTGCCAGCAGGGGGCCTCGGGGAGCTTTCTTT
CDR3 protein: CASRGPRGAFF

V gene: TRBV20-1
D gene: TRBD2
J gene: TRBJ2-2
clone size: .
CDR3 DNA: TGCAGTGCTAGTCGGGCAGCGGGAGGGTCCGGGGAGCTGTTTTTT
CDR3 protein: CSASRAAGGSGELFF

V gene: TRBV6-2/TRBV6-3
D gene: .
J gene: TRBJ1-5
clone size: .
CDR3 DNA: TGTGCCAGCAGTAGGGGAGTCGATCAGCCCCAGCATTTT
CDR3 protein: CASSRGVDQPQHF

V gene: TRBV6-5
D gene: .
J gene: TRBJ1-6
clone size: .
CDR3 DNA: TGTGCCAGCACCCGGGGATTCACCTATAATTCACCCCTCCACTTT
CDR3 protein: CASTRGFTYNSPLHF

V gene: TRBV10-3
D gene: TRBD1
J gene: TRBJ2-5
clone size: many
CDR3 DNA: TGTGCCAGCTCCGGGACAGGGCCTCCGGGGGAGACCCAGTACTTC
CDR3 protein: CASSGTGPPGETQYF

V gene: TRBV4-1
D gene: TRBD1
J gene: TRBJ1-2
clone size: .
CDR3 DNA: TGCGCCAGCAGCCATCCAGGACAGGGACCTTATGGCTACACCTTC
CDR3 protein: CASSHPGQGPYGYTF